This T cell receptor (beta chain) is drawn from a study of beta chain features in type 1 diabetes. Findings of the study overall: A greater similarity of naive, central memory and Treg TCRB repertoires was seen among patients than among healthy donors.

Trimming cost V 5 bases and J 4 bases; bases outside gene matches: 7. This CDR3 has 15 amino acids. Germline V gene data show CDR1 as SGHNT and CDR2 as YENEEA. As regards this clone: What it binds is unknown.

Every bit of the isolated RNA underwent reverse transcription, so sequencing read expressed TCRB transcripts. Some clones are missing from TCRdb's copy, which holds only in-frame ones; the method was immunoSEQ multiplex PCR. The sample records 350,000 to 400,000 clones, around 15% being singletons. The V gene is TRBV11-3, the J gene TRBJ2-2; 7 nucleotides match TRBD1. This sequence was found in a woman aged 18-35 years in good health. The sequenced sample consisted of naive CD4+ T cells from blood. The CDR3 region is CASSPRQGGTGELFF. CDR3 DNA: TGTGCCAGCAGCCCCCGACAGGGTGGCACCGGGGAGCTGTTTTTT.